The 12 T cell receptor beta chains given below trace back to one sample, sequenced in a study of immune cell composition in non-small cell lung cancer. Sequencing used immunoSEQ multiplex PCR; TCRdb keeps in-frame clones, though not all of them. The repertoire holds approximately 9,000 clones, with 76% as singletons. The sequencing sample was made of lung tumor tissue. The source is a human donor with non-small cell lung cancer.

This chain joins TRBV18 and TRBJ2-1, with 13 positions matching TRBD2. J gave up 9 bases and V 2 bases, and 7 bases lay outside the gene matches. The length of the CDR3 is 16 residues. In germline, CDR1 is KGHSH, CDR2 LQKENI. The CDR3 spells CASSPTTSGGKGEQFF. The DNA for the CDR3 is TGTGCCAGCTCACCAACGACTAGCGGGGGGAAGGGTGAGCAGTTCTTC.

The chain has TRBV4-3 and TRBJ2-1; D could derive from TRBD1 or TRBD2 (5 bases each). CDR3 size: 13 residues. Germline assignment: CDR1 LGHNA and CDR2 YSLEER. V was shortened by 3 bases and J by 5 bases, with 8 bases between the two germline ends. The CDR3 region is CASSQGRHNEQFF. CDR3 bases: TGCGCCAGCAGCCAGGGACGTCACAATGAGCAGTTCTTC.

The chain is built from TRBV28 and TRBJ2-1; D is unresolved. Germline V lookup: CDR1 MDHEN, CDR2 SYDVKM. CDR3 length equals 16 residues. Trimming left V 4 bases short and J 0 bases short, with 13 bases between. Written as DNA, the CDR3 is TGTGCCAGCAGTTCCTCTTCGTTGAGCTCCTACAATGAGCAGTTCTTC. Amino acid sequence: CASSSSSLSSYNEQFF.

The chain uses TRBV19 and TRBJ2-7, with a possible D match to TRBD1 (5 bases). CDR3 length: 13 amino acids. V was pared by 3 bases and J by 3 bases, with 9 bases between. Germline assignment: CDR1 LNHDA and CDR2 SQIVND (reference sequence). In DNA, the CDR3 is TGTGCCAGTAGTATGGCCAGGGACTACGAGCAGTACTTC. Translation: CASSMARDYEQYF. The variable domain in full, completed from reference TRBV19 and TRBJ2-7, reads DGGITQSPKYLFRKEGQNVTLSCEQNLNHDAMYWYRQDPGQGLRLIYYSQIVNDFQKGDIAEGYSVSREKKESFPLTVTSAQKNPTAFYLCASSMARDYEQYFGPGTRLTVT.

The chain uses TRBV7-8 and TRBJ2-5; 11 nucleotides agree with TRBD2. The trim removed 4 bases at V and 5 bases at J, leaving 6 bases unmatched. Germline V gives CDR1 SGHVS, CDR2 FQNEAQ. CDR3 length: 15 amino acids. The CDR3 DNA sequence: TGTGCCAGCAGCTCATCTAGCGGGAGGATGGAGACCCAGTACTTC. It is translated as CASSSSSGRMETQYF.

The rearrangement uses TRBV7-9 and TRBJ2-7; maybe TRBD1 (5 bases). The CDR3 runs 12 residues. Between the trimmed V and J ends, which lost 1 base and 6 bases, there was a span of 7 bases. Germline V gives CDR1 SEHNR, CDR2 FQNEAQ (reference sequence). The CDR3 protein is CASSLEGFEQYF. DNA for the CDR3: TGTGCCAGCAGCTTAGAGGGGTTCGAGCAGTACTTC.

This clone qualifies as medium-sized. The rearrangement uses TRBV10-3 and TRBJ2-7; D perhaps matches TRBD1 (5 bases). CDR1 ENHRY and CDR2 SYGVKD come from the germline V gene. This CDR3 contains 15 residues. The V gene lost 3 bases and the J gene lost 2 bases, with 14 bases spanning the gap. CDR3 region: CAISEGDQVPYEQYF. The CDR3 DNA follows: TGTGCCATCAGTGAAGGGGATCAAGTTCCCTACGAGCAGTACTTC.

This chain joins TRBV7-8 and TRBJ2-7; TRBD2 matches at 7 bases. The germline CDR1 and CDR2 sequences are SGHVS and FQNEAQ. This CDR3 contains 14 residues. The V segment lost 2 bases and the J segment 3 bases; nucleotides outside the gene matches: 4. CDR3 nucleotide sequence: TGTGCCAGCAGCTTAAAGCGGGGATACTACGAGCAGTACTTC. Amino acids: CASSLKRGYYEQYF.

This clone was recorded once. This rearrangement joins TRBV9 to TRBJ2-1, with 14 bases matching TRBD2. The length of the CDR3 is 15 residues. The V segment lost 3 bases and the J segment 9 bases; nucleotides outside the gene matches: 5. Per germline, CDR1 SGDLS and CDR2 YYNGEE. This CDR3 reads CASSGGLAGEGEQFF. In DNA, the CDR3 is TGTGCCAGCAGCGGGGGACTAGCGGGAGAGGGTGAGCAGTTCTTC.

Here the CDR3 reads CASSLQGNQPQHF. For the CDR3, the DNA is TGTGCCAGCAGTTTACAGGGCAATCAGCCCCAGCATTTT. The chain employs TRBV28 and TRBJ1-5; no reliable D call. This CDR3 has 13 amino acids. Between the trimmed V and J ends, which lost 2 bases and 2 bases, there was a span of 4 bases. Germline V gene data show CDR1 as MDHEN and CDR2 as SYDVKM.

This sequence joins TRBV5-4 and TRBJ2-7; TRBD2 might be the D (5 bases). The CDR3 has 14 amino acids. V dropped 0 bases and J dropped 1 base, with 8 bases sitting between them. Germline CDR1 and CDR2: SGHNT and YYREEE (reference sequence). This CDR3 reads CASSLEVASYEQYF. CDR3 nucleotide sequence: TGTGCCAGCAGCTTGGAGGTAGCGTCCTACGAGCAGTACTTC.

J is TRBJ2-7 and V is TRBV9, with 8 bases matching TRBD2. The germline gives CDR1 SGDLS, CDR2 YYNGEE. This CDR3 region has 15 residues. V lost 7 bases and J lost 3; bases outside the gene matches: 12. In nucleotides, the CDR3 is TGTGCCAGCCTCCAGTTTAGCGGGAAGATCTACGAGCAGTACTTC. Amino acid sequence: CASLQFSGKIYEQYF.